This T cell receptor beta chain is from a study of cytomegalovirus exposure and HLA in healthy donors. On this clone: Its antigen is undetermined.

The study ran its PCR with 60 Vbeta and 13 Jbeta primers. The assay was immunoSEQ multiplex PCR, and TCRdb's table has in-frame clones only and misses some. Here the sample spans roughly 130,000 clones, 73% being singletons. Findings and limits, study-wide: Across donors, most TCRs were seen rarely, yet some public ones were widespread. CMV serostatus was the only recorded immune exposure for donors.

The receptor comes from a woman aged 40 to 50 in good health and CMV-seropositive. The sample comprised PBMCs.

The CDR3 loop is CASSLLHGQGHEQYF. The CDR3 DNA reads TGTGCCAGCAGTTTACTCCATGGACAGGGCCACGAGCAGTACTTC. The J gene is TRBJ2-5, the V gene TRBV27; TRBD1 matches at 8 bases. The DNA end favors TRBJ2-7, so the J call may be wrong. CDR3 length: 15 residues. Per germline, CDR1 MNHEY and CDR2 SMNVEV (reference sequence).